This record looks at one TCR beta chain sequence and its context. Its specificity is not known. The data derive from a study of cytotoxic CD8 clonotypes in ibrutinib-treated CLL. Cryopreserved PBMCs provided approximately 2.2 micrograms of genomic DNA for the TCR beta libraries. Germline V gene sequence: CDR1 SGHNT, CDR2 YENEEA. With 4 bases removed from V and 2 bases from J, the gap between germline ends came to 16 bases. The CDR3 runs 16 residues. Whole-study findings and limits: Patients showed higher baseline clonality than age-matched healthy donors, and it tracked circulating CD8+ T-cell counts. Higher clonality was seen at ibrutinib response and a return toward baseline at progression.

Depth targeted 1 in 200,000 to 1 in 1 million T cells, averaging 10x coverage per clonotype. Clones were sequenced by immunoSEQ multiplex PCR, and TCRdb holds only the in-frame ones, with some missing. Of approximately 320,000 clones in the sample, about 61% are singletons; the top ten hold about 5.9%. This TCR derives from a human donor with chronic lymphocytic leukemia. This sequence joins TRBV11-3 and TRBJ2-3; possibly TRBD1 for D (6 bases). The specimen was PBMCs, collected after 36 months of ibrutinib treatment. This chain's CDR3 is CASSSPRGGHTDTQYF. The DNA for the CDR3 is TGTGCCAGCAGCTCCCCCAGGGGCGGGCACACAGATACGCAGTATTTT.